The rows below give T cell receptor beta chains drawn from one sample of a study of blood T cell repertoires in COVID-19. Sequencing was performed with immunoSEQ multiplex PCR; in TCRdb, only in-frame clones are kept and a portion is missing. The sample has tens of thousands of clones; roughly 88% are singletons. The sequencing input was peripheral blood. Source of these receptors: a man aged 30 to 45 with acute or convalescent COVID-19. Both conserved end residues are part of each CDR3. Fields, in order: J gene, V gene, clone size, D gene, CDR3 DNA, CDR3 protein. D genes are given only for firm matches. Rows give clone size only sometimes, using once, few, many, or a class for an expanded clone.

J: TRBJ2-7
V: TRBV29-1
size: NA
D: NA
DNA: TGCAGCGTTGCAGTTGCATGGCAGGACAAGGACGAGCAGTACTTC
CDR3: CSVAVAWQDKDEQYF

J: TRBJ1-1
V: TRBV6-1
size: NA
D: NA
DNA: TGTGCCAGCAGTGAAGGCCGGTACACTGAAGCTTTCTTT
CDR3: CASSEGRYTEAFF

J: TRBJ1-5
V: TRBV2
size: NA
D: NA
DNA: TGTGCCAGCAGTGATTTCGGACAGCCGGGGAAGCCCCAGCATTTT
CDR3: CASSDFGQPGKPQHF

J: TRBJ2-4
V: TRBV7-2
size: once
D: NA
DNA: TGTGCCAGCAGCGCCAGGGGGGTGAACATTCAGTACTTC
CDR3: CASSARGVNIQYF

J: TRBJ2-7
V: TRBV23-1
size: NA
D: NA
DNA: TGCGCCAGCAGTCAATCACATCCCGGGGGAGCCGCCTACGAGCAGTACTTC
CDR3: CASSQSHPGGAAYEQYF

J: TRBJ2-3
V: TRBV7-9
size: few
D: NA
DNA: TGTGCCACCACCGGGCGGGGTAGCACAGATACGCAGTATTTT
CDR3: CATTGRGSTDTQYF

J: TRBJ1-1
V: TRBV14
size: NA
D: NA
DNA: TGTGCCAGCAGCCAGAACCCGGGGACTGAAGCTTTCTTT
CDR3: CASSQNPGTEAFF

J: TRBJ1-6
V: TRBV6-6
size: NA
D: TRBD1
DNA: TGTGCCAGCAGCCGGGACAGGGTTTATTCACCCCTCCACTTT
CDR3: CASSRDRVYSPLHF

J: TRBJ1-4
V: TRBV5-5
size: NA
D: NA
DNA: TGTGCCAGCAGCAAGGGACATTACACAACTAATGAAAAACTGTTTTTT
CDR3: CASSKGHYTTNEKLFF

J: TRBJ1-1
V: TRBV10-1
size: NA
D: NA
DNA: TGCGCCAGCAGTGAGTCGGGAGGGGGCACTGAAGCTTTCTTT
CDR3: CASSESGGGTEAFF

J: TRBJ2-3
V: TRBV2
size: once
D: TRBD2
DNA: TGTGCCAGCAGTGACCGGACTAGCGGGAGACCACTTACTAGCACAGATACGCAGTATTTT
CDR3: CASSDRTSGRPLTSTDTQYF

J: TRBJ1-3
V: TRBV9
size: NA
D: NA
DNA: TGTGCCAGCAGCGTAGATTTCAGGGCAGGGACTGGAAACACCATATATTTT
CDR3: CASSVDFRAGTGNTIYF

J: TRBJ2-2
V: TRBV12-5
size: NA
D: NA
DNA: TGTGCTAGTGGTTTGGGACTTTACACCGGGGAGCTGTTTTTT
CDR3: CASGLGLYTGELFF

J: TRBJ1-6
V: TRBV12-3/TRBV12-4
size: NA
D: TRBD1
DNA: TGTGCCAGCAGGACAGGGGAGCGCTCACCCCTCCACTTT
CDR3: CASRTGERSPLHF

J: TRBJ1-6
V: TRBV7-6
size: NA
D: NA
DNA: TGTGCCAGCAGCTTATGGAGCGGGGATAATTCACCCCTCCACTTT
CDR3: CASSLWSGDNSPLHF

J: TRBJ1-3
V: TRBV6-6
size: NA
D: NA
DNA: TGTGCCAGCAGTTACTCGGAGAACCCCGGAAACACCATATATTTT
CDR3: CASSYSENPGNTIYF

J: TRBJ2-1
V: TRBV27
size: few
D: NA
DNA: TGTGCCAGCAGTATCACAGGGCCCCGTTACAATGAGCAGTTCTTC
CDR3: CASSITGPRYNEQFF

J: TRBJ1-2
V: TRBV9
size: NA
D: TRBD1
DNA: TGTGCCAGCAGCCAACAGATTGACAGGGGGGACTATGGCTACACCTTC
CDR3: CASSQQIDRGDYGYTF

J: TRBJ2-3
V: TRBV7-8
size: NA
D: TRBD2
DNA: TGTGCCAGCAGCTTAGTTTCTAGCGGGAGCGCAGATACGCAGTATTTT
CDR3: CASSLVSSGSADTQYF

J: TRBJ1-6
V: TRBV6-6
size: NA
D: NA
DNA: TGTGCCAGCAGTTACCAACAGGAGATTAATTCACCCCTCCACTTT
CDR3: CASSYQQEINSPLHF

J: TRBJ1-2
V: TRBV5-1
size: NA
D: TRBD1
DNA: TGCGCCAGCAGCTGGGCTGACAGGGGCCCTTATACCTTC
CDR3: CASSWADRGPYTF

J: TRBJ2-4
V: TRBV4-1
size: NA
D: NA
DNA: TGCGCCAGCAGCCAAGGGTGGGGGGTCGAAAACATTCAGTACTTC
CDR3: CASSQGWGVENIQYF

J: TRBJ2-7
V: TRBV2
size: once
D: TRBD1
DNA: TGTGCCAGCAGCGGAAACAGGGGTAAGAGGGTGTACGAGCAGTACTTC
CDR3: CASSGNRGKRVYEQYF

J: TRBJ1-1
V: TRBV7-9
size: NA
D: NA
DNA: TGTGCCAGCAGCTTAGCAGAGGAAGCTTTCTTT
CDR3: CASSLAEEAFF

J: TRBJ1-3
V: TRBV2
size: NA
D: NA
DNA: TGTGCCAGCAGTTCCCTCTTTGGAAACACCATATATTTT
CDR3: CASSSLFGNTIYF

J: TRBJ2-1
V: TRBV27
size: few
D: NA
DNA: TGTGCCAGCAGGTCGGCCGGGACTGCCCGTCATCATGAGCAGTTCTTC
CDR3: CASRSAGTARHHEQFF

J: TRBJ2-7
V: TRBV19
size: NA
D: TRBD2
DNA: TGTGCCAGTAGTATAGCCTCTAGCGGGTTCTCCTACGAGCAGTACTTC
CDR3: CASSIASSGFSYEQYF

J: TRBJ2-1
V: TRBV3-1/TRBV3-2
size: NA
D: NA
DNA: TGTGCCAGCAGACATACAGGGATTAGGGAGCAGTTCTTC
CDR3: CASRHTGIREQFF

J: TRBJ2-7
V: TRBV9
size: NA
D: TRBD1
DNA: TGTGCCAGCAGCGTAGCAGGGACAGCCGAATACTACGAGCAGTACTTC
CDR3: CASSVAGTAEYYEQYF

J: TRBJ1-1
V: TRBV19
size: NA
D: NA
DNA: TGTGCCAGTAGGTTAACAGGAGCCACTGAAGCTTTCTTT
CDR3: CASRLTGATEAFF

J: TRBJ2-3
V: TRBV24-1
size: NA
D: TRBD1
DNA: TGTGCCACCAGTGATAAGACAGGGCCCACAGATACGCAGTATTTT
CDR3: CATSDKTGPTDTQYF

J: TRBJ1-1
V: TRBV4-1
size: NA
D: NA
DNA: TGCGCCAGCAGCCTTTGGGGTGGAGGCACTGAAGCTTTCTTT
CDR3: CASSLWGGGTEAFF

J: TRBJ1-2
V: TRBV6-6
size: few
D: NA
DNA: TGTGCCAGCAGCAACGAGTATGGCTACACCTTC
CDR3: CASSNEYGYTF

J: TRBJ1-1
V: TRBV5-4
size: once
D: TRBD1
DNA: TGTGCCAGCATCAACGACAGGGGGAACACTGAAGCTTTCTTT
CDR3: CASINDRGNTEAFF

J: TRBJ2-2
V: TRBV30
size: few
D: NA
DNA: TGTGCCTGGACCCCGGGAACCGTTACCGGGGAGCTGTTTTTT
CDR3: CAWTPGTVTGELFF

J: TRBJ1-1
V: TRBV10-3
size: few
D: TRBD1
DNA: TGTGCCATCAGTGACGGACAGGGGGCAGGCACTGAAGCTTTCTTT
CDR3: CAISDGQGAGTEAFF

J: TRBJ2-5
V: TRBV5-1
size: NA
D: NA
DNA: TGCGCCAGCAGCGATGCTAAAGCGGACCAAGAGACCCAGTACTTC
CDR3: CASSDAKADQETQYF

J: TRBJ1-5
V: TRBV4-1
size: few
D: NA
DNA: TGCGCCAGCAGCCAGCTACAGAGGGCCAGCAATCAGCCCCAGCATTTT
CDR3: CASSQLQRASNQPQHF

J: TRBJ1-6
V: TRBV30
size: NA
D: NA
DNA: TGTGCCTGGAGTGGGGGGACTCGGTCGTCACCCCTCCACTTT
CDR3: CAWSGGTRSSPLHF

J: TRBJ1-4
V: TRBV6-5
size: NA
D: NA
DNA: TGTGCCAGCAGTTCGTTTAATGAAAAACTGTTTTTT
CDR3: CASSSFNEKLFF

J: TRBJ1-6
V: TRBV7-8
size: NA
D: NA
DNA: TGTGCCAGCAGCTTAGCGATAGGGGAATCACCCCTCCACTTT
CDR3: CASSLAIGESPLHF

J: TRBJ1-2
V: TRBV6-5
size: NA
D: TRBD1
DNA: TGTGCCAGCAGTTACTTCCGGACAGGGGCTAATTATGGCTACACCTTC
CDR3: CASSYFRTGANYGYTF

J: TRBJ1-5
V: TRBV24-1
size: NA
D: NA
DNA: TGTGCCACCAGTGATCAGGGGAGTGGCAATCAGCCCCAGCATTTT
CDR3: CATSDQGSGNQPQHF

J: TRBJ2-1
V: TRBV7-9
size: NA
D: TRBD1
DNA: TGTGCCAGCACCCTTGCGGGCAGGGGGCAATTTACTGAGCAGTTCTTC
CDR3: CASTLAGRGQFTEQFF

J: TRBJ1-2
V: TRBV6-6
size: NA
D: NA
DNA: TGTGCCAGCAGTACGGACAGTGGAGGTGGCTACACCTTC
CDR3: CASSTDSGGGYTF

J: TRBJ2-7
V: TRBV18
size: NA
D: TRBD2
DNA: TGTGCCAGCTCAAGTGGACTAGCCTACGAGCAGTACTTC
CDR3: CASSSGLAYEQYF

J: TRBJ1-2
V: TRBV18
size: NA
D: TRBD1
DNA: TGTGCCAGCTCCCTCGGGAGACAGGGAGATGGCTACACCTTC
CDR3: CASSLGRQGDGYTF

J: TRBJ2-3
V: TRBV5-1
size: NA
D: NA
DNA: TGCGCCAGCAGCTTGGTATTCTCGCGAACGGATACGCAGTATTTT
CDR3: CASSLVFSRTDTQYF

J: TRBJ1-4
V: TRBV19
size: NA
D: NA
DNA: TGTGCCAGTAGTTCGTCCTATAATGAAAAACTGTTTTTT
CDR3: CASSSSYNEKLFF

J: TRBJ2-1
V: TRBV7-3
size: NA
D: NA
DNA: TGTGCCAGCAGCCTGGCTGGGGCCGGCTCCTACAATGAGCAGTTCTTC
CDR3: CASSLAGAGSYNEQFF

J: TRBJ1-3
V: TRBV3-1/TRBV3-2
size: NA
D: NA
DNA: TGTGCCAGCAGCTATCGACCAGAGGTGATCTCTGGAAACACCATATATTTT
CDR3: CASSYRPEVISGNTIYF

J: TRBJ1-2
V: TRBV9
size: NA
D: TRBD1
DNA: TGTGCCAGCAGCCCCCGGGGTGGGGAGACAGGGGCTTTCTATGGCTACACCTTC
CDR3: CASSPRGGETGAFYGYTF

J: TRBJ2-7
V: TRBV14
size: few
D: TRBD1
DNA: TGTGCCAGCAGCCAACTATACACCCCGGGACAGAATGGGTACGAGCAGTACTTC
CDR3: CASSQLYTPGQNGYEQYF

J: TRBJ1-4
V: TRBV3-1/TRBV3-2
size: NA
D: TRBD1
DNA: TGTGCCAGCAGCCATGGACAGGGGGCAATACATTTT
CDR3: CASSHGQGAIHF